The clone carrying this T cell receptor beta chain was recorded at least ten times. Antigen: not known. Naive CD8 libraries used about 20,000 to 1,100,000 sorted cells and 10%, 30% or 50% RNA. The bulk TCR libraries were made with methods described before and with listed TCR primers. TCRdb fed the PCR reads into MiXCR, producing one record per CDR3 protein. The sample shows 90,000 or so distinct CDR3 sequences, roughly 25% of them seen only once. Germline CDR1 and CDR2: SGHNT and YYREEE (reference sequence). The V gene end was trimmed by 2 bases and the J gene end by 2 bases; junction bases not matched to a gene: 4. This CDR3 is 14 amino acids long. The data were taken from a study of molecular identifiers for immune sequencing clone quantification. The overall study: Replicates involved a five-way split of RNA from approximately 20,000 or 100,000 naive CD8 cells, with sequencing of four. Study results and caveats: Reports indicate spiked Jurkat TCR RNA from one cell could be found among about 1 million naive cells.

This sequence was found in a human donor in good health. Some libraries in this study had Jurkat cell RNA spiked in. The genes are TRBV5-4 and TRBJ2-7; 7 nucleotides align to TRBD1. Sequenced input: naive CD8+ T cells from blood, with Jurkat cell RNA spiked in. The subset was: FACS-sorted CD8+CD4-CCR7+CD45RA+ naive T cells. CDR3 in DNA: TGTGCCAGCAGCTTAGCCGGGACAGCCTACGAGCAGTACTTC. Translated, it gives CASSLAGTAYEQYF. The entire variable domain, with the rest obtained from reference TRBV5-4 and TRBJ2-7, is as follows: ETGVTQSPTHLIKTRGQQVTLRCSSQSGHNTVSWYQQALGQGPQFIFQYYREEENGRGNFPPRFSGLQFPNYSSELNVNALELDDSALYLCASSLAGTAYEQYFGPGTRLTVT.